This is a list of T cell receptor beta chains from one sample in a study of T-cell memory formation after mild COVID-19. TCRdb used MiXCR to reprocess the 5' RACE reads, holding one entry per CDR3 protein. This table holds about 340,000 distinct CDR3 sequences, roughly 13% found once. The sample consisted of PBMCs or a T cell subset sorted from them (not recorded which). Receptors were obtained from a man aged 18-30 years who had mild COVID-19 (a few samples of this study predate the infection). Cell type and time point are not known. The CDR3 runs from the conserved cysteine through the conserved F or W. The D gene is left open where the match is weak. Not all rows give a size; the values are once, few, many and, for expanded clones, a class.

abundance: -
v_gene: TRBV12-3/TRBV12-4
j_gene: TRBJ2-2
d_gene: -
CDR3aa: CASSFISGELFF
CDR3nt: TGTGCCAGCAGTTTTATTTCCGGGGAGCTGTTTTTT

abundance: -
v_gene: TRBV6-5
j_gene: TRBJ1-2
d_gene: -
CDR3aa: CASSYSIVGGANYGYTF
CDR3nt: TGTGCCAGCAGTTACTCGATCGTTGGGGGGGCTAACTATGGCTACACCTTC

abundance: -
v_gene: TRBV10-3
j_gene: TRBJ1-1
d_gene: -
CDR3aa: CAISNTNTEAFF
CDR3nt: TGTGCCATCAGTAACACTAACACTGAAGCTTTCTTT

abundance: few
v_gene: TRBV2
j_gene: TRBJ1-6
d_gene: -
CDR3aa: CASRGTQNSPLHF
CDR3nt: TGTGCCAGCAGAGGGACGCAGAATTCACCCCTCCACTTT

abundance: -
v_gene: TRBV9
j_gene: TRBJ2-7
d_gene: -
CDR3aa: CASSVEGVGYEQYF
CDR3nt: TGTGCCAGCAGCGTAGAAGGGGTGGGCTACGAGCAGTACTTC

abundance: few
v_gene: TRBV12-3/TRBV12-4
j_gene: TRBJ2-3
d_gene: TRBD1
CDR3aa: CASSWDRAVSDTQYF
CDR3nt: TGTGCCAGCAGCTGGGACAGGGCCGTGTCAGATACGCAGTATTTT

abundance: -
v_gene: TRBV7-9
j_gene: TRBJ1-4
d_gene: -
CDR3aa: CASSSVGTNEKLFF
CDR3nt: TGTGCCAGCAGCTCCGTTGGAACTAATGAAAAACTGTTTTTT

abundance: few
v_gene: TRBV3-1
j_gene: TRBJ1-3
d_gene: -
CDR3aa: CASSHHTVWGGRRNTIYF
CDR3nt: TGTGCCAGCAGCCATCACACAGTATGGGGAGGGCGGCGAAACACCATATATTTT

abundance: -
v_gene: TRBV5-8
j_gene: TRBJ2-7
d_gene: TRBD1
CDR3aa: CASSLQGGIYEQYF
CDR3nt: TGTGCCAGCAGCTTACAGGGGGGTATTTACGAGCAGTACTTC

abundance: many
v_gene: TRBV7-2
j_gene: TRBJ2-3
d_gene: TRBD2
CDR3aa: CASRTQASGGADTQYF
CDR3nt: TGTGCCAGCAGAACTCAAGCTAGCGGGGGTGCAGATACGCAGTATTTT

abundance: few
v_gene: TRBV6-5
j_gene: TRBJ2-7
d_gene: TRBD1
CDR3aa: CASSDHGQGYEQYF
CDR3nt: TGTGCCAGCAGTGACCACGGACAGGGCTACGAGCAGTACTTC

abundance: few
v_gene: TRBV7-6
j_gene: TRBJ1-6
d_gene: TRBD1
CDR3aa: CASSLTTGYNSPLHF
CDR3nt: TGTGCCAGCAGCTTAACGACAGGGTATAATTCACCCCTCCACTTT

abundance: -
v_gene: TRBV6-6
j_gene: TRBJ2-5
d_gene: TRBD2
CDR3aa: CASSSLAGDKETQYF
CDR3nt: TGTGCCAGCAGTTCCTTAGCGGGGGACAAAGAGACCCAGTACTTC

abundance: many
v_gene: TRBV20-1
j_gene: TRBJ1-3
d_gene: -
CDR3aa: CSAQRRSSGNTIYF
CDR3nt: TGCAGTGCTCAGAGGCGAAGCTCTGGAAACACCATATATTTT

abundance: few
v_gene: TRBV4-3
j_gene: TRBJ2-7
d_gene: TRBD2
CDR3aa: CASSLGRGPLNEQYF
CDR3nt: TGCGCCAGCAGCCTAGGGAGGGGCCCCCTTAACGAGCAGTACTTC

abundance: -
v_gene: TRBV2
j_gene: TRBJ2-2
d_gene: -
CDR3aa: CASSDPTEYTGELFF
CDR3nt: TGTGCCAGCAGTGATCCAACAGAATACACCGGGGAGCTGTTTTTT

abundance: few
v_gene: TRBV18
j_gene: TRBJ1-5
d_gene: -
CDR3aa: CASSPAENQPQHF
CDR3nt: TGTGCCAGCTCACCGGCGGAAAATCAGCCCCAGCATTTT

abundance: -
v_gene: TRBV11-2
j_gene: TRBJ2-4
d_gene: -
CDR3aa: CASSLGGRGRNIQYF
CDR3nt: TGTGCCAGCAGCTTAGGGGGACGGGGGAGAAACATTCAGTACTTC